Each of the 2 T cell receptor beta chains below was sequenced from the same sample in a study of identical twins. MiXCR, applied by TCRdb to the 5' RACE reads, yields one record per CDR3 protein. The sample includes some 730,000 distinct CDR3 sequences, over 15% of them seen just once. The same specimen was also included in a second study, on T cells expressing NK-cell markers.

Source material: PBMCs. The receptors stem from a young woman in good health.

The rearrangement joins TRBV5-1 to TRBJ2-7, with 8 positions matching TRBD1. The germline V gene encodes CDR1 SGHRS and CDR2 YFSETQ. The CDR3 sequence is 15 residues long. After removal of 0 bases from V and 4 bases from J, the junction contained 6 bases not matched to a gene. For the CDR3, the DNA is TGCGCCAGCAGCTTGGGTCAGGGGGCACTGTACGAGCAGTACTTC. Amino acids: CASSLGQGALYEQYF.

This clonotype was recorded a few times. The chain uses TRBV20-1 and TRBJ1-5; tentatively, D is TRBD1 (5 bases). The V gene lost 5 bases and the J gene lost 3 bases, with 11 bases spanning the gap. Germline CDR1 and CDR2: DFQATT and SNEGSKA (reference sequence). The length of the CDR3 is 13 residues. CDR3 nucleotides: TGCAGTGCTGGGGGTCGGATCAATCAGCCCCAGCATTTT. Its protein product is CSAGGRINQPQHF.